This T cell receptor beta chain was sequenced during a study of Graves' ophthalmopathy and Graves' hyperthyroidism. Study summary: At the time of initial diagnosis and before any treatment, peripheral blood was collected. Study-level points and caveats: As the model predicted ophthalmopathy progression, it achieved a sensitivity of 70% to 71% and a specificity of about 72%. In separating ophthalmopathy from stable hyperthyroidism, a 13-signature model achieved nearly 90% sensitivity and 70% to 83% specificity.

Hyperthyroidism was considered stable when no ophthalmopathy appeared within 18 months of follow-up. CDR1 is LNHDA, CDR2 SQIVND, per germline (reference sequence). This CDR3 comprises 15 residues. The trim removed 4 bases at V and 5 bases at J, leaving 4 bases unmatched. The table lists this clonotype with many counts. No antigen is known for it. RNA transcripts served as template for amplifying TCR beta CDR3 sequences. Scientists carried out first-round RT-PCR using HTBI primers and then a second-round multiplex PCR. TCRdb called the multiplex PCR reads again in MiXCR, with one record for every CDR3 protein. The sample yields 350,000 to 450,000 distinct CDR3 sequences, around 20% seen once.

Sequencing was carried out using peripheral blood. The rearrangement joins TRBV19 to TRBJ2-5, with 13 bases that match TRBD2. The receptor's source is a woman in her late teens or twenties with stable Graves' hyperthyroidism. CDR3 residues: CASSTRTSGSETQYF. The CDR3 region has the DNA TGTGCCAGTAGTACAAGGACTAGCGGGAGTGAGACCCAGTACTTC.